This T cell receptor (beta chain) was observed in a study of CD8 T cells in ankylosing spondylitis. Comments on this clonotype: The antigen remains undetermined.

Trimming shortened V by 8 bases and J by 3 bases, and 22 bases separated the two germline ends. The CDR3 spans 17 residues. Germline lookup yields CDR1 ENHRY and CDR2 SYGVKD. General observations from the study: Clones tied to disease were said to be significantly enriched in matched ankylosing spondylitis synovial fluid. Ankylosing spondylitis blood appeared to carry a characteristic TCR beta motif of roughly 8 highly homologous variants.

TCRdb independently ran MiXCR on the 5' RACE reads; one entry per CDR3 protein. The sample lists approximately 400,000 distinct CDR3 sequences, approximately 26% occurring once. This chain links TRBV10-3 with TRBJ2-2, with a possible D match to TRBD2 (5 bases). The clonotype comes from a male donor with ankylosing spondylitis. Sequenced sample: blood, either unsorted or a sorted T cell fraction (not recorded which). CDR3 bases: TGTGCCATCCGAAGGCAAATCCTAGCTGCCTACACCGGGGAGCTGTTTTTT. The encoded protein is CAIRRQILAAYTGELFF.